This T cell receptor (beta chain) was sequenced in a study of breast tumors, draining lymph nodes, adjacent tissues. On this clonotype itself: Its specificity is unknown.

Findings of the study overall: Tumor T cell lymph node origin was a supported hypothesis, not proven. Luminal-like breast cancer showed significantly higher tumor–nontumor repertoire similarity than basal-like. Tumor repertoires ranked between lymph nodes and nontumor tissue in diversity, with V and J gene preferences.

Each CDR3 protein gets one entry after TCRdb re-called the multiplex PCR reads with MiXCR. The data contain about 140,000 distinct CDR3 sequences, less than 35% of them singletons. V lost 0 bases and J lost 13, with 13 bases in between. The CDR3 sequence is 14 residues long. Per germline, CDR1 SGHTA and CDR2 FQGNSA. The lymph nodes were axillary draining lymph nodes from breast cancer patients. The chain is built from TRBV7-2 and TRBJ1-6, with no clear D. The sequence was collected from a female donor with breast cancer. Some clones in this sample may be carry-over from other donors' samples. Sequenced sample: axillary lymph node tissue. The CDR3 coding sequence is TGTGCCAGCAGCTTAGCAGGGTTAGGTCAGCCCCTCCACTTT. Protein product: CASSLAGLGQPLHF.